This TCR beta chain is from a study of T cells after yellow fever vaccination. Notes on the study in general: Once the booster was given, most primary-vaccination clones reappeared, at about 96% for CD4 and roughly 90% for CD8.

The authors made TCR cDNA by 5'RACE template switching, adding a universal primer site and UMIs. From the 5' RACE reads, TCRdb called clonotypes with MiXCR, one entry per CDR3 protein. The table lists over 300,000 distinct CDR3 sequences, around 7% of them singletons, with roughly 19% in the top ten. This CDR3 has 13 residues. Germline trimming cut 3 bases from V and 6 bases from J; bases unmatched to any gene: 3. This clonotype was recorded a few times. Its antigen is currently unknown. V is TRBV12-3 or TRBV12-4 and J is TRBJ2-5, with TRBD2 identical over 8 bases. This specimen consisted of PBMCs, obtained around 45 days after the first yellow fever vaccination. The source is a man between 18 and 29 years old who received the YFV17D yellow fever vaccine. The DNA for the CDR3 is TGTGCCAGCAGTTTCCCTAGCGGGCAGACCCAGTACTTC. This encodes CASSFPSGQTQYF.